Each of the 24 T cell receptor beta chains below was sequenced from the same sample in a study of blood T cell repertoires in COVID-19. Measured with immunoSEQ multiplex PCR; TCRdb has only the in-frame clones, and not every one. The data contain about 300,000 clones, 75% to 90% of them singletons. Sequencing used peripheral blood. These receptors were obtained from a woman aged 45-60 years with COVID-19, enrolled during active disease.

This chain links TRBV18 with TRBJ1-1; D gene ambiguous. The V and J ends lost 6 bases and 1 base respectively, with 9 bases between them. The length of the CDR3 is 13 residues. Per the germline V gene, CDR1 is KGHSH and CDR2 is LQKENI. CDR3 bases: TGTGCCAGCTCCCCCCAGGAGAACACTGAAGCTTTCTTT. It encodes CASSPQENTEAFF.

Only one count was recorded for this clone. The V call is TRBV7-9, the J call TRBJ1-4; 7 positions match TRBD1. Germline assignment: CDR1 SEHNR and CDR2 FQNEAQ (reference sequence). The CDR3 length is 15 residues. V lost 4 bases, J lost 7 bases, and 9 bases stayed unmatched. The CDR3 DNA reads as TGTGCCAGCAGCTACGGGGACAGATTGGGTGAAAAACTGTTTTTT. It specifies CASSYGDRLGEKLFF.

The V and J genes are TRBV5-4 and TRBJ2-3; 10 bases align to TRBD2. The CDR3 has 15 amino acids. Germline V gene sequence: CDR1 SGHNT, CDR2 YYREEE (reference sequence). J was trimmed by 6 bases and V by 4 bases; bases with no gene match: 8. CDR3 residues: CASSRTSGEGDTQYF. The CDR3 nucleotides are TGTGCCAGCAGCCGGACTAGCGGAGAGGGTGATACGCAGTATTTT.

This chain uses TRBV7-6 with TRBJ2-3, with 10 bases lining up with TRBD2. Losses at the gene ends were 5 bases for V and 3 bases for J; bases not matched to a gene: 8. From germline, CDR1 is SGHVS and CDR2 FNYEAQ. This CDR3 is 16 amino acids long. The chain's CDR3 is CASSLPLAGVTDTQYF. CDR3 nucleotides: TGTGCCAGCAGCCTTCCGCTAGCGGGAGTAACAGATACGCAGTATTTT.

This clone was detected a few times. The junction differs from germline at one of its ends, possibly a read error. The genes are TRBV3-1 (or the pseudogene TRBV3-2) and TRBJ1-2; D uncertain. The CDR3 sequence is 13 residues long. The germline V gene encodes CDR1 LGHDT and CDR2 YNNKEL (reference sequence). The CDR3 coding sequence is TGTGCCAGCAGCCAAGGGTCCATGGGCGTAAAACCCTTC. Translating it yields CASSQGSMGVKPF.

This sequence joins TRBV2 and TRBJ1-5; no reliable D call. The germline V gene has CDR1 SNHLY and CDR2 FYNNEI. The V gene lost 4 bases and the J gene lost 0 bases, with 10 bases spanning the gap. This CDR3 contains 15 residues. CDR3 sequence: CASSGAGLSNQPQHF. Here the CDR3 DNA reads TGTGCCAGCAGTGGCGCAGGTCTTAGCAATCAGCCCCAGCATTTT.

The chain is built from TRBV10-3 and TRBJ1-3; D is perhaps TRBD1 (6 bases). The CDR3 consists of 14 residues. Trimming removed 11 bases at V and 0 bases at J, with 14 bases between. Germline values: CDR1 ENHRY, CDR2 SYGVKD. This CDR3 reads CAVAGAPSGNTIYF. The CDR3 DNA is TGTGCCGTGGCAGGGGCTCCCTCTGGAAACACCATATATTTT.

Here the CDR3 DNA reads TGTGCCAGCTCACCACAACCAGGGCTTCGGACAGATACGCAGTATTTT. Residues: CASSPQPGLRTDTQYF. The chain uses TRBV18 and TRBJ2-3; D is possibly TRBD1 (5 bases). CDR1 is KGHSH and CDR2 is LQKENI in the germline V gene. Trimming took off 1 base at V and 3 bases at J, with 14 bases between the two ends. CDR3 size: 16 residues.

The J gene is TRBJ1-4, the V gene TRBV6-6, with 7 nucleotides matching TRBD1. J was trimmed by 0 bases and V by 6 bases; bases with no gene match: 4. Germline values: CDR1 MNHNY, CDR2 SVGAGI (reference sequence). CDR3 length: 15 amino acids. The CDR3 sequence: CASSPGTATNEKLFF. The CDR3 region has the DNA TGTGCCAGCAGCCCTGGGACAGCAACTAATGAAAAACTGTTTTTT.

This chain joins TRBV1 and TRBJ1-3. TRBV1 is tagged as a pseudogene. The CDR3 totals 20 residues. CDR3: CTSTPHGAHRIVNSGNTIYF. The CDR3, as DNA: TGCACCAGCACCCCCCATGGAGCCCATCGCATAGTCAACTCTGGAAACACCATATATTTT.

This chain links TRBV3-1 (or the pseudogene TRBV3-2) with TRBJ2-5; unclear D gene. Looked up from germline, CDR1 is LGHDT and CDR2 is YNNKEL (reference sequence). V lost 7 bases and J lost 0, with 6 bases in between. The CDR3 length is 12 residues. DNA of the CDR3: TGTGCCAGCAACGGGTACCAAGAGACCCAGTACTTC. Its protein product is CASNGYQETQYF.

About this clone: This same CDR3 is encoded by further DNA sequences in the sample. V usage is TRBV9 and J usage is TRBJ1-5, with 8 bases that match TRBD1. J was trimmed by 4 bases and V by 4 bases; bases with no gene match: 4. The germline CDR1 and CDR2 sequences are SGDLS and YYNGEE. This CDR3 is 14 amino acids long. CDR3 coding DNA: TGTGCCAGCAGCTACGGGACAGGTAATCAGCCCCAGCATTTT. Translation gives CASSYGTGNQPQHF.

The chain carries TRBV6-6 and TRBJ2-1; weak D call: TRBD2 (5 bases). V lost 4 bases and J 7 bases, leaving 20 bases between the germline ends. Germline assignment: CDR1 MNHNY and CDR2 SVGAGI (reference sequence). The CDR3 totals 16 residues. Here the CDR3 DNA reads TGTGCCAGCAGTTCCTCGAGGGCCGGGGTTCGGAATGAGCAGTTCTTC. Residues: CASSSSRAGVRNEQFF.

V and J are TRBV5-1 and TRBJ2-7; D remains ambiguous. Germline V gene data show CDR1 as SGHRS and CDR2 as YFSETQ. Trimming took off 4 bases at V and 0 bases at J, with 14 bases between the two ends. There are 15 residues in the CDR3. Written as DNA, the CDR3 is TGCGCCAGCAGCCGATTTCCGCCGAGCTCCTACGAGCAGTACTTC. It codes for CASSRFPPSSYEQYF.

V is TRBV6-6 and J is TRBJ1-4; TRBD1 is a possible D gene (5 bases). The CDR3 spans 14 residues. Between the trimmed V and J ends, which lost 8 bases and 8 bases, there was a span of 18 bases. Germline lookup yields CDR1 MNHNY and CDR2 SVGAGI (reference sequence). This CDR3 reads CASDRVGGNEKLFF. The DNA of the CDR3 is TGTGCCAGCGATAGGGTTGGGGGGAACGAAAAACTGTTTTTT.

V and J are TRBV4-1 and TRBJ2-1, with 9 bases aligning to TRBD2. The J segment lost 5 bases and the V segment lost 7 bases, leaving 9 bases of the junction unmatched. This CDR3 has 15 residues. The germline V gene encodes CDR1 MGHRA and CDR2 YSYEKL. The CDR3 spells CASTLVTSGHNEQFF. CDR3 bases: TGCGCCAGCACCTTAGTCACTAGCGGGCACAATGAGCAGTTCTTC.

This clone was detected only once. CDR3 nucleotide sequence: TGTGCCAGCGACGGGGACTTCCAAGAGACCCAGTACTTC. The encoded protein is CASDGDFQETQYF. V usage is TRBV7-9 and J usage is TRBJ2-5; a possible D gene is TRBD2 (6 bases). Germline V gene data show CDR1 as SEHNR and CDR2 as FQNEAQ (reference sequence). CDR3 length equals 13 residues. Trimming left V 8 bases short and J 1 base short, with 11 bases between.

The chain employs TRBV25-1 and TRBJ1-2; D is perhaps TRBD1 (5 bases). Per germline, CDR1 MGHDK and CDR2 SYGVNS. The CDR3 totals 17 residues. V shed 4 bases and J shed 5 bases, with 23 bases lying between them. The CDR3 DNA follows: TGTGCCAGCAGTGGATGGGGTGGGGCAGGTGACGGGTATGGCTACACCTTC. It codes for CASSGWGGAGDGYGYTF.

With respect to this clone: In the same sample, other DNA sequences code for this CDR3. The chain links TRBV29-1 to TRBJ2-1; the match to TRBD1 covers 12 bases. In germline, CDR1 is SQVTM, CDR2 ANQGSEA. J gave up 4 bases and V 3 bases, and 1 base lay outside the gene matches. The CDR3 loop spans 14 amino acids. This CDR3 reads CSVEGQGAYNEQFF. The CDR3 DNA reads TGCAGCGTTGAGGGACAGGGGGCGTACAATGAGCAGTTCTTC.

The chain couples TRBV30 to TRBJ2-7, with 8 bases fitting TRBD1. CDR1 is GTSNPN and CDR2 is SVGIG in the germline V gene (reference sequence). Germline trimming cut 4 bases from V and 4 bases from J; bases unmatched to any gene: 6. The CDR3 is 13 residues long. The CDR3 DNA is TGTGCCTGGAAACCGGACAGGGCTTACGAGCAGTACTTC. Its translation: CAWKPDRAYEQYF.

This clone has more than one count but fewer than ten. CDR3 sequence: CASSPQQGRDSPLHF. Written as DNA, the CDR3 is TGTGCCAGCTCACCCCAGCAGGGAAGGGATTCACCCCTCCACTTT. The V gene is TRBV18, the J gene TRBJ1-6; maybe TRBD1 (5 bases). This CDR3 comprises 15 residues. The V and J ends lost 3 bases and 8 bases respectively, with 14 bases between them. From germline, CDR1 is KGHSH and CDR2 LQKENI.

This chain joins TRBV11-3 and TRBJ2-3; a possible D gene is TRBD2 (5 bases). The CDR3 contains 14 residues. From germline, CDR1 is SGHNT and CDR2 YENEEA. V gave up 8 bases and J gave up 1 base, with 13 bases separating them. The DNA for the CDR3 is TGTGCCAGCGCCATGCACGGGGGCACAGATACGCAGTATTTT. Residues: CASAMHGGTDTQYF.

The chain employs TRBV7-9 and TRBJ2-7, with TRBD2 as a possible D gene (6 bases). V was clipped by 4 bases and J by 5 bases, with 27 bases between them. Germline CDR1 SEHNR, CDR2 FQNEAQ (reference sequence). The CDR3 has 18 amino acids. CDR3 nucleotide sequence: TGTGCCAGCAGCTCTCGGGCCTATGTTGGGGGAGGTACCCACGAGCAGTACTTC. Translation: CASSSRAYVGGGTHEQYF.

In this sample, this clone turned up a few times. The gene calls are TRBV6-1 and TRBJ1-5; no clear D. The CDR3 sequence is 14 residues long. Germline CDR1 reads MNHNS; CDR2 reads SASEGT. V was clipped by 1 base and J by 4 bases, with 8 bases between them. This CDR3 is CASSEEQRNQPQHF. DNA of the CDR3: TGTGCCAGCAGTGAAGAGCAGAGGAATCAGCCCCAGCATTTT.